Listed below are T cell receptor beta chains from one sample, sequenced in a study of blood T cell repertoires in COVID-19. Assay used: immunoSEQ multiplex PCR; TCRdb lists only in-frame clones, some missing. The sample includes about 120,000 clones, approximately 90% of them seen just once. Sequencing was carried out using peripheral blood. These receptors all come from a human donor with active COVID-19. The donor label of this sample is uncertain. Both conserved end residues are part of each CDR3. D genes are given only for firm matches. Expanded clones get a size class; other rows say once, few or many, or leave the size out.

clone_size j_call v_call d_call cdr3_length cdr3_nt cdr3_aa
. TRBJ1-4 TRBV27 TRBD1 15 TGTGCCAGCAGTTTATCGAGACAGGGGTACGGAAAACTGTTTTTT CASSLSRQGYGKLFF
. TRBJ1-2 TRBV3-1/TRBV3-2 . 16 TGTGCCAGCAGCCAAGTAGGGCGGACACCTAACTATGGCTACACCTTC CASSQVGRTPNYGYTF
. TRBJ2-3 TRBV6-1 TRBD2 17 TGTGCCAGCAGTGACTATCCGGGGGGGTCTATATTAGATACGCAGTATTTT CASSDYPGGSILDTQYF
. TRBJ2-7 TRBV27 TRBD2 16 TGTGCCAGCAGTTTGATCCCCGGGACTAAGGCCTACGAGCAGTACTTC CASSLIPGTKAYEQYF
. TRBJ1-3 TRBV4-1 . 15 TGCGCCAGCAGCCAAGTGGAGACCTCTGGAAACACCATATATTTT CASSQVETSGNTIYF
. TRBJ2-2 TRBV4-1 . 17 TGCGCCAGCAACACAAGGGCCAGGACAGAGGGCACCGGGGAGCTGTTTTTT CASNTRARTEGTGELFF
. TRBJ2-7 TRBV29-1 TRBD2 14 TGCAGCGTTTGGGCTTTCGGGGGGTTGTACGAGCAGTACTTC CSVWAFGGLYEQYF
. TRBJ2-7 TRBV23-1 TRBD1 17 TGCGCCAGCAGTCAAAAGGCCTTGACAGGGGTCTACTACGAGCAGTACTTC CASSQKALTGVYYEQYF
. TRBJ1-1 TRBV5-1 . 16 TGCGCCAGCACCCCCGGAGGGCCCGGCATGAACACTGAAGCTTTCTTT CASTPGGPGMNTEAFF
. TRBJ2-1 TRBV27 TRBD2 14 TGTGCCACCTACTCGCGGGGGGCCAGGAATGAGCAGTTCTTC CATYSRGARNEQFF
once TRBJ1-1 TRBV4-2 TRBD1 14 TGTGCCAGCAGCAGGGACAGGTCGGACGAGGAAGCTTTCTTT CASSRDRSDEEAFF
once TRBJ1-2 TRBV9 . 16 TGTGCCAGCAGCGCGGGGGGTCAGGGGTTTGACTATGGCTACACCTTC CASSAGGQGFDYGYTF
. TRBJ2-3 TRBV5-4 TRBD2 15 TGTGCCAGCAGCTTGGAACTAGCGGACACAGATACGCAGTATTTT CASSLELADTDTQYF
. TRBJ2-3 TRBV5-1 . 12 TGCGCCAGCAGCTTGCCGGGAGATACGCAGTATTTT CASSLPGDTQYF
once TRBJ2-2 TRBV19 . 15 TGTGCCAGTAGTATCGGAGACAGCCCCACCGGGGAGCTGTTTTTT CASSIGDSPTGELFF
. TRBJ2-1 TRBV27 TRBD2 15 TGTGCCAGCAGTTTATTCGCGGGGGGGCGAAATGAGCAGTTCTTC CASSLFAGGRNEQFF
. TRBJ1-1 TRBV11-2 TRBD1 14 TGTGCCAGCAGCTTGGGACAGCTGAACACTGAAGCTTTCTTT CASSLGQLNTEAFF
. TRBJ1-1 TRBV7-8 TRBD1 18 TGTGCCAGCAGCTTACATCTCAGGGGGCGCGATATAAACACTGAAGCTTTCTTT CASSLHLRGRDINTEAFF